One sample yielded the 3 T cell receptor beta chains listed below, sequenced in a study of cytomegalovirus exposure and HLA in healthy donors. PCR primers comprised 60 Vbeta and 13 Jbeta primers. Profiling relied on immunoSEQ multiplex PCR, and the TCRdb table lists in-frame clones only, not all of them. Of some 110,000 clones in the sample, less than 80% were seen once. The specimen was PBMCs. The receptor source for this set is a woman aged 50 to 60 in good health and CMV-seropositive.

This clone has a handful of counts. The chain links TRBV6-6 to TRBJ1-1; 8 bases align to TRBD1. Germline CDR1 MNHNY, CDR2 SVGAGI (reference sequence). The CDR3 sequence is 15 residues long. V trimming: 6 bases; J trimming: 1 base; junction bases outside the gene matches: 7. CDR3 sequence reads: CASSRRQGKNTEAFF. CDR3 coding DNA: TGTGCCAGCAGCCGTCGACAGGGGAAGAACACTGAAGCTTTCTTT.

The gene calls are TRBV7-7 and TRBJ2-2; D is uncertain. V was cut by 4 bases and J by 3 bases, with 6 bases left in between. Germline values: CDR1 SSHAT, CDR2 FNYEAQ (reference sequence). The CDR3 consists of 13 residues. CDR3 sequence: CASSSTDTGELFF. Here the CDR3 DNA reads TGTGCCAGCAGCTCCACAGACACCGGGGAGCTGTTTTTT. Full variable domain (outside the CDR3, taken from reference TRBV7-7 and TRBJ2-2): GAGVSQSPRYKVTKRGQDVTLRCDPISSHATLYWYQQALGQGPEFLTYFNYEAQPDKSGLPSDRFSAERPEGSISTLTIQRTEQRDSAMYRCASSSTDTGELFFGEGSRLTVL.

This clone showed up just once. This chain links TRBV6-1 with TRBJ1-4, with a possible D match to TRBD1 (5 bases). The CDR3 spans 14 residues. V lost 3 bases, J lost 4 bases, and 9 bases lay in between. From germline, CDR1 is MNHNS and CDR2 SASEGT. CDR3 nucleotide sequence: TGTGCCAGCAGTGAGCGGGACGGTAATGAAAAACTGTTTTTT. It yields the protein CASSERDGNEKLFF.